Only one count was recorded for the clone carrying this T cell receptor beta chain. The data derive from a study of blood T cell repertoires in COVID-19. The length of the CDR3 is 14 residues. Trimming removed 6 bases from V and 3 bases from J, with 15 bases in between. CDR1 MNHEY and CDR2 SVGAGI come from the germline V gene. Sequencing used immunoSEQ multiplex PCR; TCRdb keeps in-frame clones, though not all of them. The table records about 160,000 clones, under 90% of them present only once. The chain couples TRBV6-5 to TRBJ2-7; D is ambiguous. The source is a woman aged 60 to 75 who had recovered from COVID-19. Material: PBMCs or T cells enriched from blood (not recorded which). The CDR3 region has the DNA TGTGCCAGCAGAGATATGACTGTAGACTACGAGCAGTACTTC. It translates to CASRDMTVDYEQYF.